This record looks at one T cell receptor (beta chain) sequence and its context. The antigen this receptor binds is unknown. No base-level quality is on record; no much larger clone is a single base apart. The library was generated by the immunoSEQ multiplex PCR assay. This immuneACCESS table, as held by TCRdb, lists in-frame sequences with V and J called but not all clones. Of the missing ones, under half trace to an unresolved V gene in checked studies; the others have no known cause. For this sample there are 95,000 to 110,000 clones; approximately 90% appear just once. The biggest ten clones account for 0.65% to 0.9% of the sample. These data are taken from a study of T cell changes during pregnancy in multiple sclerosis (dated by TCRdb to the late 2010s). In the study overall: In women with multiple sclerosis, the researchers looked at how the T cell repertoire shifted as pregnancy progressed.

The sample was peripheral blood, taken in the third trimester of pregnancy. The TCR comes from a female donor in good health, enrolled as a control in a pregnancy study.

The base sequence is TGTGCCAGCAGCGAGTATATTGGGGGCGGCTACACCTTC. The resulting protein is CASSEYIGGGYTF. Recombination connected TRBV9 to TRBJ1-2; TRBD1 is perhaps the D gene, given 6 matching bases. From cysteine to phenylalanine, the CDR3 is 13 amino acids long. Of all the DNA, just the CDR3 is kept, 39 bases in frame from base 1. The germline V gene supplies CDR1 SGDLS and CDR2 YYNGEE. Trimming takes 3 bases from V and 8 bases from J, and the germline ends sit 14 bases apart.